What follows describes a single T cell receptor (beta chain). Antigen: not known. The CDR3 is 14 amino acids. Germline trimming cut 4 bases from V and 4 bases from J; bases unmatched to any gene: 7. Germline lookup yields CDR1 GTSNPN and CDR2 SVGIG (reference sequence). This sample was taken from a study of CD4 T cells in relation to SARS-CoV-2 and coronaviruses. Study overall: PBMCs were cultured with antigen for nine to eleven days before TCR beta sequencing. Shared crossreactive spike epitopes were mapped to their HLA restriction.

Unexposed donor CD4+ T cells date from about 2011-2018, before the COVID-19 pandemic. After about 10 days of culture, CD4+ T cells were isolated. General study findings and limits: Pre-pandemic and post-infection samples never came from the same donor. About 65% of donors had memory CD4+ clonotypes crossrecognizing SARS-CoV-2 and common cold coronavirus spike.

Profiling relied on immunoSEQ multiplex PCR, and the TCRdb table lists in-frame clones only, not all of them. This table holds tens of thousands of clones, about four fifths found once. The sample comprised CD4+ T cells from PBMCs, cultured in vitro. The genes are TRBV30 and TRBJ2-5, with 9 bases matching TRBD2. The TCR originated in a human donor in good health. The CDR3 nucleotides are TGTGCCTGGACGGATCGAGCGGGAGGAGAGACCCAGTACTTC. It encodes CAWTDRAGGETQYF.